Below are 30 T cell receptor beta chains sequenced from a single sample in a study of tumor-infiltrating lymphocytes in primary liver carcinoma. From about 530 ng total RNA, TCR beta cDNA was generated with a primer in the constant region. Construction of TCR beta libraries relied on three successive nested multiplex PCR rounds employing slightly modified ARM-PCR. The first two PCR rounds used TRBV1-TRBV30 forward primers with a C-beta reverse primer, roughly 11 cycles each. TCRdb used MiXCR to reprocess the multiplex PCR reads, holding one entry per CDR3 protein. The sample has about 75,000 distinct CDR3 sequences, approximately 69% seen once. Joint extraction of RNA and DNA used about 17-31 mg of bulk tissue that was unsorted. Sequencing was done on a sample of tumor-adjacent normal liver tissue. These receptor sequences come from a man between 35 and 55 years old with primary liver carcinoma and hepatitis B virus infection.

The V and J genes are TRBV12-3 or TRBV12-4 and TRBJ1-2; 7 nucleotides line up with TRBD1. The CDR3 is 14 amino acids. V shed 6 bases, J shed 3 bases, and the junction held 7 bases outside the gene matches. This chain's CDR3 is CASRLTGQDYGYTF. For the CDR3, the DNA is TGTGCCAGCAGACTGACAGGGCAAGACTATGGCTACACCTTC.

This clonotype was seen once. V gene TRBV10-2 combines with J gene TRBJ1-2; a weak D match, TRBD1 (5 bases). Germline V lookup: CDR1 WSHSY, CDR2 SAAADI. This CDR3 spans 21 amino acids. The V and J ends lost 2 bases and 14 bases respectively, with 42 bases between them. CDR3 residues: CASSEGLVSGGSRRLGYEYTF. CDR3 sequence (DNA): TGCGCCAGCAGTGAGGGCTTAGTGTCGGGGGGTAGCCGAAGATTGGGTTATGAGTATACCTTC.

A note on this clonotype: At one end the junction does not follow the germline gene, possibly because of a read error. The chain uses TRBV6-1 and TRBJ1-5; TRBD1 might be the D (5 bases). The germline gives CDR1 MNHNS, CDR2 SASEGT. The CDR3 is 15 amino acids. The CDR3, as DNA: TGTGTCAGCAGTGAACTGGGACTCTCAGACCAGCCCCAGCATTTT. Encoded protein: CVSSELGLSDQPQHF.

The rearrangement uses TRBV29-1 and TRBJ2-1; D uncertain. This CDR3 spans 16 amino acids. The ends were cut back, 6 bases at V and 10 bases at J, with 28 bases in the middle. The germline CDR1 and CDR2 sequences are SQVTM and ANQGSEA. CDR3 protein: CSVTTFRPWSRQEQFF. As DNA, the CDR3 is TGCAGCGTCACCACGTTCCGGCCCTGGTCCCGTCAAGAGCAGTTCTTC.

There are many counts of this clonotype. J is TRBJ2-3 and V is TRBV6-2 or TRBV6-3; 7 positions agree with TRBD1. The germline V gene encodes CDR1 MNHEY and CDR2 SVGEGT. V lost 2 bases and J lost 2; bases outside the gene matches: 7. The length of the CDR3 is 16 residues. The chain's CDR3 is CASSYVAGGITDTQYF. The CDR3 region has the DNA TGTGCCAGCAGTTACGTCGCAGGGGGAATCACAGATACGCAGTATTTT.

Remarks on this clonotype: The conserved phenylalanine or tryptophan is not found at the CDR3 terminus, so this likely reflects a read error. V and J are TRBV5-1 and TRBJ2-2; 9 bases fit TRBD1. The germline CDR1 and CDR2 sequences are SGHRS and YFSETQ. The CDR3 has 17 amino acids. In DNA form, the CDR3 reads TGCTCCAGCAGCGCAATACAGGGGGCAGCGAGCACCGGGGAGCTGTTTTGT. This sequence encodes CSSSAIQGAASTGELFC.

The chain carries TRBV6-6 and TRBJ2-4; D possibly matches TRBD1 or TRBD2 (6 bases each). The CDR3 runs to 17 residues. V lost 5 bases to trimming and J lost 0 bases, with 17 bases between them. Germline V CDR1 and CDR2: MNHNY, SVGAGI (reference sequence). The CDR3, as DNA: TGTGCCAGCAGTCCATGGGGGGTGACAGGAGCCAAAAACATTCAGTACTTC. This codes for CASSPWGVTGAKNIQYF.

This clonotype has a single count. Being one base from a much bigger clone, this may be a read error. The genes are TRBV14 and TRBJ2-2; unclear D gene. CDR1 and CDR2 from the germline V gene are SGHDN and FVKESK. This CDR3 has 13 residues. Trimming took off 8 bases at V and 1 base at J, with 8 bases between the two ends. For the CDR3, the DNA is TGTGCCAGCCTGGTGTTGAACACCGGGGAGCTGTTTTTT. Its protein product is CASLVLNTGELFF.

Turning to this clonotype: The junction departs from the called germline gene at one end, perhaps through a read error. The chain employs TRBV6-5 and TRBJ2-7; maybe TRBD1 (6 bases). The length of the CDR3 is 16 residues. Looked up from germline, CDR1 is MNHEY and CDR2 is SVGAGI. This CDR3 is CVSRPGQTASFYEQYF. Written as DNA, the CDR3 is TGTGTCAGCAGGCCCGGACAGACAGCATCCTTTTATGAGCAGTACTTC.

About this clonotype: Germline is not matched at one junction end, which may reflect a read error. This chain connects TRBV6-2 or TRBV6-3 to TRBJ2-7; 13 bases align to TRBD2. This CDR3 spans 15 amino acids. Germline V CDR1 and CDR2: MNHEY, SVGEGT. CDR3 sequence reads: CASRKGLAGSREQYF. CDR3 sequence (DNA): TGTGCCAGCAGAAAGGGACTAGCGGGGTCCCGCGAGCAGTATTTC.

With respect to this clonotype: The CDR3 end shows no conserved phenylalanine or tryptophan, and so a read error is likely. The genes are TRBV6-2 or TRBV6-3 and TRBJ2-7; D is unclear. Trimming took 0 bases from V and 8 from J, leaving 8 bases between them. The CDR3 runs 12 residues. Germline CDR1 is MNHEY and CDR2 is SVGEGT. This CDR3 reads CASSYSSHQQYL. DNA for the CDR3: TGTGCCAGCAGTTACTCATCCCACCAGCAGTACTTA.

As regards this clonotype: The junction does not match germline at one end; this may be a read error. V usage is TRBV29-1 and J usage is TRBJ2-7, with D maybe TRBD2 (5 bases). The CDR3 consists of 14 residues. Germline V gives CDR1 SQVTM, CDR2 ANQGSEA. CDR3 amino acids: CSVGRARNSYDQYF. In DNA form, the CDR3 reads TGCAGTGTTGGGCGGGCCAGGAACTCCTACGATCAGTACTTC.

This clonotype was detected a few times. The chain joins TRBV19 to TRBJ1-2, with D perhaps TRBD1 (5 bases). Trimming took 4 bases from V and 7 from J, leaving 13 bases between them. The germline gives CDR1 LNHDA, CDR2 SQIVND (reference sequence). CDR3 length: 13 amino acids. The CDR3 nucleotides read TGTGCCAGTAGTACCCGACAGACGGCTGGCTACACCTTC. This translates into CASSTRQTAGYTF.

Comment on this clonotype: A junction end diverges from the germline sequence, so it may reflect a read error. This rearrangement joins TRBV29-1 to TRBJ1-1; D possibly corresponds to TRBD1 (5 bases). Germline-derived CDR1 and CDR2 are SQVTM and ANQGSEA. The CDR3 has 14 residues. In DNA, the CDR3 is TGCGGCGTTGAGGGGACGCCGTCCTCGCCCGATGCTTTCTTT. It specifies CGVEGTPSSPDAFF.

Only one count was recorded for this clonotype. At one boundary the junction diverges from the germline segment, which might be a read error. The chain has TRBV6-1 and TRBJ2-7; TRBD2 might be the D (6 bases). The CDR3 sequence is 14 residues long. From germline, CDR1 is MNHNS and CDR2 SASEGT. CDR3 residues: CASNQTGVGHEQYF. CDR3 coding DNA: TGTGCCAGCAATCAGACGGGAGTTGGGCACGAGCAGTATTTC.

Notes on this clonotype: A junction boundary mismatches the germline segment, possibly from a read error. The chain employs TRBV6-4 and TRBJ1-2; 9 bases fit TRBD1. Germline CDR1 and CDR2: MRHNA and SNTAGT. The CDR3 covers 16 residues. The CDR3 here is CPSRDTGQGPLYGYTF. CDR3 sequence (DNA): TGTCCCAGCCGTGACACCGGACAGGGGCCCCTCTATGGCTACACCTTC.

Only one count was recorded for this clonotype. Compared with germline, one end of the junction differs, possibly owing to a read error. The chain is built from TRBV4-3 and TRBJ2-3; D ambiguous. This CDR3 contains 13 residues. Germline CDR1 LGHNA, CDR2 YSLEER. The CDR3 loop reads CVSSQDRPDTQCF. DNA for the CDR3: TGCGTCAGCAGCCAAGATCGGCCAGATACGCAGTGTTTT.

This clonotype was seen ten or more times. CDR3 protein: CASRGTDLNEAFF. The CDR3, as DNA: TGTGCCAGCCGAGGGACGGACCTCAATGAAGCTTTCTTT. The rearrangement links TRBV5-6 to TRBJ1-1; D possibly corresponds to TRBD1 (5 bases). CDR1 is SGHDT and CDR2 is YYEEEE in the germline V gene. Trimming took off 7 bases at V and 7 bases at J, with 17 bases between the two ends. This CDR3 is built from 13 residues.

This clonotype was observed a single time. A much larger clone differs by one base, so this may be a read error. The CDR3: CASSLSGGIIQYF. DNA of the CDR3: TGTGCCAGCAGTTTATCAGGGGGGATCATTCAGTACTTC. J is TRBJ2-4 and V is TRBV28, with D possibly being TRBD1 (7 bases). Germline-derived CDR1 and CDR2 are MDHEN and SYDVKM. V lost 1 base and J lost 9, with 10 bases in between. This CDR3 is 13 amino acids long.

A few counts support this clonotype. One end of the junction varies from germline; a read error may be responsible. The rearrangement joins TRBV6-7 to TRBJ2-7; D gene ambiguous. TRBV6-7 is filed as an ORF, its function uncertain. The CDR3 consists of 16 residues. The CDR3 DNA reads as TGTACCAGCAGTAAGGACCCGCGGAGCCGGGCCTACGAGCAGTACTTC. This sequence encodes CTSSKDPRSRAYEQYF.

This clonotype is classed as medium-sized (0.01 to 0.1%). The V gene is TRBV7-9, the J gene TRBJ1-1; D is undetermined. This CDR3 has 13 residues. Germline V lookup: CDR1 SEHNR, CDR2 FQNEAQ (reference sequence). With 1 base removed from V and 8 bases from J, the gap between germline ends came to 11 bases. The CDR3 loop reads CASSLGAGSEAFF. CDR3 bases: TGTGCCAGCAGCTTAGGGGCGGGCTCCGAAGCTTTCTTT.

Regarding this clonotype: A much larger clone differs from this one at a single base, so this may be a read error. This chain links TRBV5-1 with TRBJ2-1; TRBD2 matches at 10 bases. The germline CDR1 and CDR2 sequences are SGHRS and YFSETQ. CDR3 length: 16 residues. As DNA, the CDR3 is TGCCCCAGCAGCCCTTATCGGACTAGCGGCTACAATGAGCAGTTCTTC. Amino acids: CPSSPYRTSGYNEQFF.

Points on this clonotype: The junction does not match germline at one end; this may be a read error. V gene TRBV29-1 combines with J gene TRBJ2-1; maybe TRBD1 (7 bases). Germline CDR1 and CDR2: SQVTM and ANQGSEA. The CDR3 sequence is 12 residues long. CDR3 amino acids: CSVRQGGIEKFF. The CDR3 DNA reads TGCAGTGTCCGACAGGGAGGCATTGAGAAGTTCTTC.

The V call is TRBV6-1, the J call TRBJ2-1; 7 nucleotides line up with TRBD2. The length of the CDR3 is 17 residues. Per the germline V gene, CDR1 is MNHNS and CDR2 is SASEGT. V lost 7 bases to trimming and J lost 6 bases; unmatched junction nucleotides: 18. CDR3 residues: CASTPVERTRGSNEQFF. The CDR3 DNA is TGTGCCAGCACTCCGGTCGAACGGACTAGAGGAAGCAATGAGCAGTTCTTC.

With regard to this clonotype: A much bigger clone sits one base away, suggesting this may be a read error. V is TRBV6-5 and J is TRBJ1-2; TRBD1 might be the D (6 bases). The germline V gene encodes CDR1 MNHEY and CDR2 SVGAGI. The germline V and J ends were trimmed by 6 bases and 1 base, with 15 bases remaining between them. The CDR3 loop spans 15 amino acids. The CDR3 here is CASSPQGTVNYGYTF. In DNA, the CDR3 is TGTGCCAGCAGCCCACAGGGAACCGTTAACTATGGCTACACCTTC.

This clonotype showed up many times. V usage is TRBV5-1 and J usage is TRBJ2-3; D gene unclear. The CDR3 spans 14 residues. Germline lookup yields CDR1 SGHRS and CDR2 YFSETQ. Trimming left V 3 bases short and J 0 bases short, with 8 bases between. The CDR3 DNA follows: TGCGCCAGCAGCTCCGGAGCTAGCACAGATACGCAGTATTTT. Its translation is CASSSGASTDTQYF.

The chain couples TRBV11-3 to TRBJ2-3; possible D gene TRBD2, 5 bases. The CDR3 runs to 15 residues. The V end lost 6 bases, the J end lost 2 bases, and 15 bases lay between the germline ends. The V gene's germline CDR1 is SGHNT and CDR2 YENEEA. CDR3 in amino acids: CASSPGIGFTDTQYF. The CDR3 bases are TGTGCCAGCAGTCCCGGGATAGGATTCACAGATACGCAGTATTTT.

Comment on this clonotype: At one end, the junction sequence differs from germline, possibly due to a read error. The chain joins TRBV5-6 to TRBJ2-1, with D hard to call. Germline loops: CDR1 SGHDT, CDR2 YYEEEE. CDR3 size: 14 residues. CDR3 DNA: TGCGGCAGCACCGATTCTCCTTATTGGGATGAGCAGTTCTTC. This encodes CGSTDSPYWDEQFF.

The J gene is TRBJ2-1, the V gene TRBV11-2; 8 nucleotides match TRBD2. CDR1 is SGHAT and CDR2 is FQNNGV in the germline V gene. The CDR3 totals 15 residues. The junction had 9 bases not matched to a gene; V was cut back by 7 bases and J by 4 bases. The DNA of the CDR3 is TGTGCCAGCAACTTGAGCGGGAGCTCATACAATGAGCAGTTCTTC. Amino acids: CASNLSGSSYNEQFF. Full variable domain (missing parts from reference TRBV11-2 and TRBJ2-1): EAGVAQSPRYKIIEKRQSVAFWCNPISGHATLYWYQQILGQGPKLLIQFQNNGVVDDSQLPKDRFSAERLKGVDSTLKIQPAKLEDSAVYLCASNLSGSSYNEQFFGPGTRLTVL.

Remarks on this clonotype: This CDR3 is missing its conserved last phenylalanine or tryptophan, likely due to a read error. This chain connects TRBV6-2 or TRBV6-3 to TRBJ1-1; D gene unclear. V was clipped by 9 bases and J by 4 bases, with 12 bases between them. The CDR3 loop spans 12 amino acids. Germline lookup yields CDR1 MNHEY and CDR2 SVGEGT. This CDR3 is CASSYIGTEAFL. Here the CDR3 DNA reads TGTGCCAGTAGCTATATTGGCACTGAAGCTTTCCTT.